A single sample is the source of the 2 T cell receptor beta chains below, sequenced in a study of blood T cell repertoires in COVID-19. Measured with immunoSEQ multiplex PCR; TCRdb has only the in-frame clones, and not every one. The table lists some 260,000 clones, about four fifths of them singletons. Sequencing was carried out using peripheral blood. Receptor source: a woman aged 18 to 35 with acute or convalescent COVID-19.

The rearrangement links TRBV10-2 to TRBJ1-1; 7 positions match TRBD1. The germline V gene has CDR1 WSHSY and CDR2 SAAADI. V was clipped by 7 bases and J by 1 base; unmatched bases: 3. This CDR3 is built from 13 residues. CDR3 protein: CASKRGRNTEAFF. CDR3 DNA: TGCGCCAGCAAAAGGGGGCGGAACACTGAAGCTTTCTTT.

In this sample, this clone turned up once. The V gene is TRBV28, the J gene TRBJ2-7, with D tentatively TRBD1 (5 bases). V was clipped by 10 bases and J by 5 bases, with 24 bases between them. The CDR3 has 15 residues. Germline V CDR1 and CDR2: MDHEN, SYDVKM. CDR3 sequence: CATSTSVGAANEQYF. CDR3 nucleotide sequence: TGTGCCACCTCCACTTCCGTTGGGGCCGCGAACGAGCAGTACTTC. The full variable domain, completed using reference TRBV28 and TRBJ2-7, is DVKVTQSSRYLVKRTGEKVFLECVQDMDHENMFWYRQDPGLGLRLIYFSYDVKMKEKGDIPEGYSVSREKKERFSLILESASTNQTSMYLCATSTSVGAANEQYFGPGTRLTVT.